This record concerns one T cell receptor beta chain sequence. On sorted subsets, replicate PCRs used about 200 ng DNA, or roughly 30,000 T cell genomes. Repertoires were generated with immunoSEQ multiplex PCR, while TCRdb's copy carries only in-frame clones and drops some. Of about 1 million clones listed, approximately 72% were seen once; the top ten hold about 1.5%. These data come from a study of shared clonotypes between healthy human individuals. Trimming cost V 8 bases and J 5 bases; bases outside gene matches: 13. The CDR3 is 15 amino acids. Per the germline V gene, CDR1 is MNHEY and CDR2 is SMNVEV (reference sequence).

The V gene is TRBV27, the J gene TRBJ2-7, with 9 bases identical to TRBD1. Input material: memory CD4+ T cells sorted from blood. Subset indicated: CD45RA-negative fraction. The source of this sequence is a man between 18 and 29 years old in good health. CDR3 sequence: CASCPAGTGIDEQYF. The CDR3 DNA follows: TGTGCCAGCTGTCCCGCCGGGACAGGGATCGACGAGCAGTACTTC.